This T cell receptor beta chain appears in the sequencing data of a study of blood T cell repertoires in COVID-19. Study details: There were acute and convalescent COVID-19 samples, and they came from the United States, Italy and Spain. T cells, B-cell-depleted T cells, or PBMCs provided the cDNA or gDNA that served as material.

The germline V and J ends were trimmed by 7 bases and 0 bases, with 10 bases remaining between them. The CDR3 sequence is 14 residues long. Germline V gene sequence: CDR1 SGHVS, CDR2 FQNEAQ. The method was immunoSEQ multiplex PCR; TCRdb's version includes in-frame clones alone and lacks a portion of them. The top ten clones hold about 10% of a sample with roughly 200,000 clones, roughly four fifths of them seen once. The sequenced sample was PBMCs or T cells enriched from blood (not recorded which). The sequence derives from a man aged 35-49 years who had recovered from COVID-19. This chain uses TRBV7-8 with TRBJ1-3, with D hard to call. The CDR3 DNA sequence: TGTGCCAGCATCCCCAGGAACTCTGGAAACACCATATATTTT. Its protein is CASIPRNSGNTIYF. Supplemented by reference TRBV7-8 and TRBJ1-3, the full variable domain reads GAGVSQSPRYKVAKRGQDVALRCDPISGHVSLFWYQQALGQGPEFLTYFQNEAQLDKSGLPSDRFFAERPEGSVSTLKIQRTQQEDSAVYLCASIPRNSGNTIYFGEGSWLTVV.